This T cell receptor beta chain comes out of a study of blood T cell repertoires in COVID-19. For the study at large: There were acute and convalescent COVID-19 samples, and they came from the United States, Italy and Spain. In each case, the material was cDNA or gDNA derived from T cells, B-cell-depleted T cells, or PBMCs.

Only in-frame clones appear in the TCRdb table, and some are missing; sequencing was by immunoSEQ multiplex PCR. The sample holds roughly 220,000 clones; 86% are singletons and the top ten take about 4%. Participants were aged roughly 18 to 90 years, lived in about 26 US areas, and enrolled virtually. Assignment of participants to cohorts was predicated upon participant-reported clinical history. The CDR3 is 15 residues long. After removal of 4 bases from V and 3 bases from J, the junction contained 8 bases not matched to a gene. CDR1 is SGDLS, CDR2 YYNGEE, per germline. The sample consisted of PBMCs or T cells enriched from blood (not recorded which). This TCR came from a woman in her 40s with acute COVID-19. The chain joins TRBV9 to TRBJ2-3, with 7 bases fitting TRBD1. This CDR3 reads CASSLRDSRTDTQYF. The DNA for the CDR3 is TGTGCCAGCAGCCTCCGGGACAGTCGTACAGATACGCAGTATTTT.